These T cell receptor beta chains were read from a single sample in a study of lymphopenia after photon versus proton radiotherapy. Sequencing used immunoSEQ multiplex PCR; TCRdb keeps in-frame clones, though not all of them. The repertoire consists of some 55,000 clones, with more than 75% occurring once and the leading ten covering about 2.5%. Sequenced material: peripheral blood, taken from a patient treated with photon-based radiotherapy. The receptors come from a middle-aged man with gastric cancer. CDR3s include the opening cysteine and the closing phenylalanine or tryptophan. The order of the fields is V gene, J gene, clone size, D gene, CDR3 protein, CDR3 DNA. The D gene is left open where the match is weak. The size field is filled for only some rows; it gives once, few, many or a size class.

>TRBV7-9|TRBJ2-7|.|TRBD2
CASSSALAGPPYEQYF
TGTGCCAGCAGCTCTGCCCTAGCGGGACCCCCCTACGAGCAGTACTTC
>TRBV5-6|TRBJ2-7|.|TRBD1
CASSLGQGISSYEQYF
TGTGCCAGCAGCTTGGGACAGGGCATCTCATCCTACGAGCAGTACTTC
>TRBV7-9|TRBJ1-5|few|.
CASSLLGQPQHF
TGTGCCAGCAGCTTATTGGGGCAGCCCCAGCATTTT
>TRBV2|TRBJ2-2|.|TRBD1
CASRRDRNTGELFF
TGTGCCAGCAGAAGGGACAGGAACACCGGGGAGCTGTTTTTT
>TRBV4-2|TRBJ1-2|.|.
CASSQDLLGGRGGYTF
TGTGCCAGCAGCCAAGATCTTTTAGGGGGGAGAGGCGGCTACACCTTC
>TRBV7-9|TRBJ2-2|.|.
CASSLDTYTGELFF
TGTGCCAGCAGCCTAGACACCTACACCGGGGAGCTGTTTTTT
>TRBV11-1|TRBJ2-7|.|TRBD1
CASSLAGQGLDEQYF
TGTGCCAGCAGCTTAGCGGGACAGGGGTTGGACGAGCAGTACTTC
>TRBV5-4|TRBJ1-2|.|TRBD1
CASSLQGAYGYTF
TGTGCCAGCAGCTTGCAGGGGGCGTACGGCTACACCTTC
>TRBV7-8|TRBJ2-7|.|TRBD2
CASSPGLAGESSYEQYF
TGTGCCAGCAGCCCAGGACTAGCGGGGGAGAGCTCCTACGAGCAGTACTTC
>TRBV5-4|TRBJ1-1|.|.
CASSFLGQSFRAEAFF
TGTGCCAGCAGCTTTTTAGGACAGAGCTTTCGAGCTGAAGCTTTCTTT
>TRBV7-2|TRBJ1-5|.|.
CASSLWENQPQHF
TGTGCCAGCAGCTTATGGGAGAATCAGCCCCAGCATTTT
>TRBV25-1|TRBJ1-2|.|.
CASSLAGGANYGYTF
TGTGCCAGCAGCCTGGCGGGCGGAGCTAACTATGGCTACACCTTC